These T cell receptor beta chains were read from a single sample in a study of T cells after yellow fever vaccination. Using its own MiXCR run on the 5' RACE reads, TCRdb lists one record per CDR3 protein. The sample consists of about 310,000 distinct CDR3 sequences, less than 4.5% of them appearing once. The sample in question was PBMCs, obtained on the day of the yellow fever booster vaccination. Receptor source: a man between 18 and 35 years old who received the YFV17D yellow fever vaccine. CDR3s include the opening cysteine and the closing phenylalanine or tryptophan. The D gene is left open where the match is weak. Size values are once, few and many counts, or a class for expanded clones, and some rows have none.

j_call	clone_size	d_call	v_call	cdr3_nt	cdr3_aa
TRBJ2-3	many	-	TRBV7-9	TGTGCCAGCAGCCTAGGGGGTAGCGGCACAGATACGCAGTATTTT	CASSLGGSGTDTQYF
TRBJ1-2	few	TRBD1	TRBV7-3	TGTGCCAGCAGCTCGGGACAGGCGGACTATGGCTACACCTTC	CASSSGQADYGYTF
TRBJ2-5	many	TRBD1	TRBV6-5	TGTGCCAGCAGCTCCGACAGGGGAGAGACCCAGTACTTC	CASSSDRGETQYF
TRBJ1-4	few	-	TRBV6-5	TGTGCCAGCAGTTACTCTTTTTGGGTGAACGGCCCCAATGAAAAACTGTTTTTT	CASSYSFWVNGPNEKLFF
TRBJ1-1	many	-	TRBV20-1	TGCAGTGCTAGAGATGGCCAGTTTTCGAACACTGAAGCTTTCTTT	CSARDGQFSNTEAFF
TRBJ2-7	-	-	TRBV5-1	TGCGCCAGCAGCTTGACAGGGCTAGACGAGCAGTACTTC	CASSLTGLDEQYF
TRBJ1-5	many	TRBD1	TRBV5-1	TGCGCCAGCAGCTTGGATCCCCTGGACAGGGACAATCAGCCCCAGCATTTT	CASSLDPLDRDNQPQHF
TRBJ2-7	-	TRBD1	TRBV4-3	TGCGCCAGCAGCCAAGACCCACAGGGGGGCTACGAGCAGTACTTC	CASSQDPQGGYEQYF
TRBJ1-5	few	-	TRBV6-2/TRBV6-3	TGTGCCAGCAGTTACTCGATGGTGGGACGAATCCCCCAGCATTTT	CASSYSMVGRIPQHF
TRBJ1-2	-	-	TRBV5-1	TGCGCCAGCAGCCTAACCACGGGGGGCGCAAATGGCTACACCTTC	CASSLTTGGANGYTF
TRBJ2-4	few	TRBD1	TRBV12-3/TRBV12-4	TGTGCCAGCAGCTTGGCTGGGACAGCGCAAAACATTCAGTACTTC	CASSLAGTAQNIQYF
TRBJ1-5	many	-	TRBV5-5	TGTGCCAGCAGCCTCCAACCAATTTATAGCAATCAGCCCCAGCATTTT	CASSLQPIYSNQPQHF
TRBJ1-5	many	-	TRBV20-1	TGCAGTGCCAAGTCTAGTACCCCGCAGGCCTATCAGCCCCAGCATTTT	CSAKSSTPQAYQPQHF
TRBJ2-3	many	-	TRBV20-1	TGCAGTGCTAGCCCCTCTAGCAGATCAGATACGCAGTATTTT	CSASPSSRSDTQYF
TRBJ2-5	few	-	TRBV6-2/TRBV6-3	TGTGCCAGCAGGAAAGACAGGCACCAAGAGACCCAGTACTTC	CASRKDRHQETQYF
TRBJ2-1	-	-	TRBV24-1	TGTGCCACCAGTGACCGACTATCCAGCCAGTTCTTC	CATSDRLSSQFF
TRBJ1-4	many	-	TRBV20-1	TGCAGTGCTAGAGGGGTCCCGGGTGGTGAAAAACTGTTTTTT	CSARGVPGGEKLFF
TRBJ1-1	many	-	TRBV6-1	TGTGCCAGCAGTGTAGGCAGGGGTGACACTGAAGCTTTCTTT	CASSVGRGDTEAFF
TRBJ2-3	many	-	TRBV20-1	TGCAGTGAGGGGGGCGGGGGCACAGATACGCAGTATTTT	CSEGGGGTDTQYF
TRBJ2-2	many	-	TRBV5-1	TGCGCCAGCAGCTTGGGTTTCGGGGCGAACACCGGGGAGCTGTTTTTT	CASSLGFGANTGELFF
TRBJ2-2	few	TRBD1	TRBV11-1	TGTGCCAGCAGCACTAACAGGGGGAAGGCCGGGGAGCTGTTTTTT	CASSTNRGKAGELFF
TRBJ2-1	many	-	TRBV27	TGTGCCAGCAGTTTAGGGGGTTGGGAGCAGTTCTTC	CASSLGGWEQFF
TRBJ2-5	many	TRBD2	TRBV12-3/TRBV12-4	TGTGCCAGCAGCCACCCAGAGGGACTAGCGGTGTACCAAGAGACCCAGTACTTC	CASSHPEGLAVYQETQYF
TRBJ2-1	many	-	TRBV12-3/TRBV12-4	TGTGCCAGCAGTGTGACAGACAACAATGAGCAGTTCTTC	CASSVTDNNEQFF
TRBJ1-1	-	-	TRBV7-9	TGTGCCAGCAGCTTAGCGTGGGTGGTTGGCACTGAAGCTTTCTTT	CASSLAWVVGTEAFF